This TCR beta chain stems from a study of PD-1 blockade in classical Hodgkin lymphoma. Study in general: Patients had nivolumab dosed at 3 mg/kg, delivered intravenously every 2 weeks. General study points: Significantly greater TCR diversity emerged by C4D1 in CD4+ cells but not CD8+ cells. Diminished baseline TCR diversity has been reported in newly diagnosed patients relative to healthy donors. Among the patients, those starting nivolumab under 1 year after ASCT were excluded.

With no exception, relapse followed autologous stem cell transplantation in all patients, and brentuximab vedotin exposure varied. Germline V CDR1 and CDR2: MGHRA, YSYEKL. The CDR3 is 14 amino acids. V lost 1 base, J lost 1 base, and 7 bases lay in between. This table comes from immunoSEQ multiplex PCR, and its TCRdb copy is limited to in-frame clones, with some not included. The sample yields 90,000 to 100,000 clones, 75% to 85% seen once. Details on this clone: The antigen is unknown.

The source material was peripheral blood mononuclear cells (PBMCs), sampled before the second cycle of nivolumab. This receptor was taken from a human donor with classical Hodgkin lymphoma. J is TRBJ1-1 and V is TRBV4-1; D remains unclear. The CDR3 DNA follows: TGCGCCAGCAGCCAAGGCGGTGGGAACACTGAAGCTTTCTTT. This sequence encodes CASSQGGGNTEAFF.